Listed here are 28 T cell receptor beta chains from one sample, sequenced in a study of molecular identifiers for immune sequencing clone quantification. TCRdb called the PCR reads again in MiXCR, with one record for every CDR3 protein. The data contain fewer than 9,000 distinct CDR3 sequences, 30% to 40% of them singletons. Sequenced material: naive CD8+ T cells from blood, with Jurkat cell RNA spiked in. Described subset: FACS-sorted CD8+CD4-CCR7+CD45RA+ naive T cells. These receptor sequences come from a human donor in good health. Some libraries in this study had Jurkat cell RNA spiked in.

The chain employs TRBV28 and TRBJ2-5, with TRBD2 identical over 7 bases. The CDR3 has 15 residues. V was clipped by 2 bases and J by 9 bases; unmatched bases: 12. Germline V gene sequence: CDR1 MDHEN, CDR2 SYDVKM. CDR3 in amino acids: CASSLMGRAGEAQYF. CDR3 sequence (DNA): TGTGCCAGCAGTTTAATGGGGAGGGCCGGGGAGGCCCAGTACTTC.

The J gene is TRBJ1-1, the V gene TRBV29-1, with D possibly being TRBD1 (6 bases). The germline CDR1 and CDR2 sequences are SQVTM and ANQGSEA. The V gene lost 6 bases and the J gene lost 7 bases, with 24 bases spanning the gap. CDR3 length equals 15 residues. The CDR3 nucleotides are TGCAGCGTAGTTACAAGGACAGCTAGGCTCCGTGAAGCTTTCTTT. It specifies CSVVTRTARLREAFF.

On this clonotype itself: It is likely a read error, because the conserved phenylalanine at the end of the CDR3 is missing. The gene calls are TRBV29-1 and TRBJ1-1; D not resolved. The germline CDR1 and CDR2 sequences are SQVTM and ANQGSEA. This CDR3 region has 11 residues. V was shortened by 4 bases and J by 6 bases, with 9 bases between the two germline ends. As DNA, the CDR3 is TGCAGCGTTGCATCCGTGTCTGAAGCTTTCTTA. Its translation: CSVASVSEAFL.

With respect to this clonotype: One base away lies a much larger clone, so this may be a sequencing read error. This rearrangement joins TRBV11-2 to TRBJ2-5; tentative D call: TRBD1 (5 bases). The germline V gene encodes CDR1 SGHAT and CDR2 FQNNGV. This CDR3 spans 11 amino acids. CDR3 nucleotides: TGTGACAGCAGGGTCGGCGAGACCCAGTACTTC. Translation: CDSRVGETQYF.

As concerns this clonotype: One base away lies a much larger clone, so this may be a sequencing read error. The chain is built from TRBV27 and TRBJ2-2; perhaps D is TRBD1 or TRBD2 (5 bases each). Germline V gene sequence: CDR1 MNHEY, CDR2 SMNVEV (reference sequence). CDR3 length equals 17 residues. CDR3: CASMSPGAQGYTGELIF. The CDR3 DNA follows: TGTGCCAGCATGTCCCCTGGGGCGCAGGGTTACACCGGGGAGCTGATTTTT.

This clonotype is labeled medium-sized. This chain connects TRBV7-2 to TRBJ2-1; TRBD2 matches 8 bases. The CDR3 runs to 14 residues. The V segment lost 5 bases and the J segment 4 bases; nucleotides outside the gene matches: 4. Germline V gene data show CDR1 as SGHTA and CDR2 as FQGNSA. CDR3 in amino acids: CASSTLAGYNEQFF. CDR3 DNA sequence: TGTGCCAGCAGCACCCTAGCGGGTTACAATGAGCAGTTCTTC.

This clonotype was detected a few times. The DNA of the CDR3 is TGTGCCAGCAGACGCAGGGGTGGCGAGACCCAGTACTTC. It encodes CASRRRGGETQYF. J is TRBJ2-5 and V is TRBV28; a weak D match, TRBD1 (6 bases). The CDR3 extends over 13 amino acids. Trimming removed 6 bases at V and 5 bases at J, with 13 bases between. CDR1 is MDHEN and CDR2 is SYDVKM in the germline V gene.

This clonotype was seen more than once but under ten times. The chain recombines TRBV6-2 or TRBV6-3 with TRBJ1-5, with D possibly matching TRBD1 (5 bases). The CDR3 totals 14 residues. Trimming left V 9 bases short and J 6 bases short, with 18 bases between. Germline V gene sequence: CDR1 MNHEY, CDR2 SVGEGT. CDR3 protein: CASRQGMGSQPQHF. The DNA for the CDR3 is TGTGCCAGTCGGCAGGGAATGGGCAGTCAGCCCCAGCATTTT.

The chain combines TRBV4-1 with TRBJ1-5; a possible D gene is TRBD1 (6 bases). V was clipped by 3 bases and J by 6 bases, with 15 bases between them. Germline CDR1 is MGHRA and CDR2 is YSYEKL. This CDR3 spans 15 amino acids. The CDR3 reads CASSQAGGGVQPQHF. The CDR3 DNA sequence: TGCGCCAGCAGCCAGGCTGGGGGGGGCGTTCAGCCCCAGCATTTT.

The chain combines TRBV25-1 with TRBJ1-1; TRBD1 is a possible D gene (5 bases). The V gene lost 6 bases and the J gene lost 3 bases, with 8 bases spanning the gap. Germline CDR1 is MGHDK and CDR2 is SYGVNS. CDR3 length: 12 residues. The CDR3 nucleotides are TGTGCCAGCAGGAACAGGTACACTGAAGCTTTCTTT. It codes for CASRNRYTEAFF.

This clonotype is medium-sized in the sample. The chain employs TRBV28 and TRBJ1-5; D gene ambiguous. This CDR3 spans 15 amino acids. CDR1 MDHEN and CDR2 SYDVKM come from the germline V gene. Trimming cost V 7 bases and J 1 base, with 14 bases left between them. The CDR3: CASKSLLGSNQPQHF. CDR3 DNA: TGTGCCAGCAAATCCCTGCTGGGGAGCAATCAGCCCCAGCATTTT.

Only a few counts were recorded for this clonotype. The rearrangement uses TRBV4-1 and TRBJ1-5, with TRBD1 as a possible D gene (6 bases). CDR3 length equals 15 residues. CDR1 MGHRA and CDR2 YSYEKL come from the germline V gene. V was cut by 2 bases and J by 9 bases, with 17 bases left in between. This CDR3 is CASSQRGAPTGPQHF. The CDR3 bases are TGCGCCAGCAGCCAACGGGGGGCGCCCACAGGGCCCCAGCATTTT.

This rearrangement joins TRBV6-2 or TRBV6-3 to TRBJ1-5, with 7 bases that match TRBD1. This CDR3 region has 13 residues. CDR1 and CDR2 (germline): MNHEY, SVGEGT. Trimming removed 6 bases from V and 3 bases from J; junction bases left unmatched: 2. CDR3 residues: CASRDRDNQPQHF. CDR3 coding DNA: TGTGCCAGCAGAGACAGGGACAATCAGCCCCAGCATTTT.

The rearrangement joins TRBV29-1 to TRBJ2-7; D possibly corresponds to TRBD2 (6 bases). Germline values: CDR1 SQVTM, CDR2 ANQGSEA. This CDR3 comprises 11 residues. With 3 bases removed from V and 6 bases from J, the gap between germline ends came to 9 bases. CDR3 sequence: CSVDIGSEQYF. The DNA for the CDR3 is TGCAGCGTTGATATCGGGAGCGAGCAGTACTTC.

This rearrangement joins TRBV27 to TRBJ2-6; TRBD2 might be the D (6 bases). Trimming removed 3 bases at V and 0 bases at J, with 6 bases between. Germline V lookup: CDR1 MNHEY, CDR2 SMNVEV (reference sequence). This CDR3 is built from 15 residues. In nucleotides, the CDR3 is TGTGCCAGCAGTTTGGAGGGCTCTGGGGCCAACGTCCTGACTTTC. Its protein product is CASSLEGSGANVLTF.

V is TRBV21-1 and J is TRBJ2-2; TRBD2 is the table's D call and was not checked against the DNA. TRBV21-1 is a known pseudogene. This CDR3 is built from 16 residues. CDR3 bases: TGTGCCAGCAGCAAACTAGCGGGGGCGGATCCCGGGGAGCTGTTTTTT. As protein: CASSKLAGADPGELFF.

This clonotype is termed medium-sized (0.01 to 0.1%). This rearrangement joins TRBV29-1 to TRBJ2-3, with TRBD2 identical over 9 bases. This CDR3 contains 13 residues. The trim removed 1 base at V and 5 bases at J, leaving 1 base unmatched. From germline, CDR1 is SQVTM and CDR2 ANQGSEA. The CDR3 loop reads CSVEGTSVDTQYF. The CDR3 bases are TGCAGCGTTGAAGGGACTAGCGTAGATACGCAGTATTTT.

This clonotype was seen more than once but under ten times. The chain combines TRBV7-4 with TRBJ2-7; possible D gene TRBD1, 5 bases. This CDR3 has 13 amino acids. Deletions cut 5 bases from V and 4 bases from J, with 12 bases between. CDR1 and CDR2 from the germline V gene are SGHVT and SQSDAQ. Written as DNA, the CDR3 is TGTGCCAGCAGCCCACACCAGGGATACGAGCAGTACTTC. Its protein product is CASSPHQGYEQYF.

This rearrangement joins TRBV10-3 to TRBJ2-2; D gene uncertain. V was pared by 4 bases and J by 5 bases, with 5 bases between. The CDR3 contains 12 residues. Germline V lookup: CDR1 ENHRY, CDR2 SYGVKD. The CDR3 DNA follows: TGTGCCATCAGTGGTCGAACCGGGGAGCTGTTTTTT. Its protein is CAISGRTGELFF.

This clonotype turned up a few times. This rearrangement joins TRBV9 to TRBJ1-1; unclear D gene. Germline CDR1 and CDR2: SGDLS and YYNGEE. V lost 0 bases and J 0 bases, leaving 6 bases between the germline ends. This CDR3 is 14 amino acids long. CDR3 sequence: CASSVVGLNTEAFF. The CDR3, as DNA: TGTGCCAGCAGCGTAGTTGGGCTGAACACTGAAGCTTTCTTT.

The chain recombines TRBV28 with TRBJ1-4; D call uncertain. The V gene's germline CDR1 is MDHEN and CDR2 SYDVKM. V shed 1 base and J shed 8 bases, with 14 bases lying between them. The CDR3 has 15 amino acids. CDR3 coding DNA: TGTGCCAGCAGTTTATCCCTCTCCGGTAGGGAAAAACTGTTTTTT. This sequence encodes CASSLSLSGREKLFF.

This clonotype was observed a few times. The chain is built from TRBV27 and TRBJ2-7, with 9 bases fitting TRBD1. CDR3 length: 14 residues. V gave up 4 bases and J gave up 1 base; unmatched junction bases: 2. Germline CDR1 MNHEY, CDR2 SMNVEV (reference sequence). The CDR3 region is CASSSDRGSYEQYF. In DNA form, the CDR3 reads TGTGCCAGCAGTTCAGACAGGGGGTCCTACGAGCAGTACTTC.

This chain uses TRBV15 with TRBJ2-5, with a tentative D call TRBD2 (5 bases). This CDR3 region has 14 residues. V lost 0 bases, J lost 3 bases, and 8 bases lay in between. Germline-derived CDR1 and CDR2 are LNHNV and YYDKDF (reference sequence). In DNA, the CDR3 is TGTGCCACCAGCAGAGATCACGGGGAAGAGACCCAGTACTTC. It yields the protein CATSRDHGEETQYF.

By sample share, this clonotype is medium-sized. The J gene is TRBJ2-3, the V gene TRBV28; 10 positions match TRBD1. Trimming at V came to 6 bases and at J to 2 bases, leaving 8 bases not matched to a gene. The CDR3 is 16 residues long. Germline loops: CDR1 MDHEN, CDR2 SYDVKM. The CDR3 loop is CASRILGQGYTDTQYF. The CDR3 DNA reads TGTGCCAGCAGAATCCTGGGACAGGGGTACACAGATACGCAGTATTTT.

By sample share, this clonotype is medium-sized (0.01 to 0.1%). The chain carries TRBV7-2 and TRBJ2-7; D is perhaps TRBD1 (6 bases). The CDR3 is 12 amino acids. V gave up 5 bases and J gave up 7 bases, with 12 bases separating them. Germline V gene lookup returns CDR1 SGHTA and CDR2 FQGNSA. The CDR3 bases are TGTGCCAGCAGCATACCCGGGACAGAGCAGTACTTC. Translating gives CASSIPGTEQYF.

This clonotype was detected a few times. The chain recombines TRBV7-2 with TRBJ2-2, with TRBD2 as a possible D gene (6 bases). The V end lost 3 bases, the J end lost 2 bases, and 10 bases lay between the germline ends. CDR3 length: 15 amino acids. The germline V gene encodes CDR1 SGHTA and CDR2 FQGNSA. The CDR3 here is CASSLTSGNTGELFF. CDR3 nucleotides: TGTGCCAGCAGCTTGACTAGTGGTAACACCGGGGAGCTGTTTTTT. The full variable domain, completed using reference TRBV7-2 and TRBJ2-2, is GAGVSQSPSNKVTEKGKDVELRCDPISGHTALYWYRQSLGQGLEFLIYFQGNSAPDKSGLPSDRFSAERTGGSVSTLTIQRTQQEDSAVYLCASSLTSGNTGELFFGEGSRLTVL.

A few counts support this clonotype. The chain couples TRBV7-6 to TRBJ1-4, with a possible D match to TRBD1 (6 bases). V shed 5 bases and J shed 1 base, with 8 bases lying between them. CDR3 length: 14 amino acids. Germline-derived CDR1 and CDR2 are SGHVS and FNYEAQ. The CDR3 DNA sequence: TGTGCCAGCAGCCCGGACAGAACTAATGAAAAACTGTTTTTT. Translated: CASSPDRTNEKLFF.

The gene calls are TRBV9 and TRBJ2-6; 7 bases align to TRBD2. The trim removed 0 bases at V and 11 bases at J, leaving 8 bases unmatched. CDR1 is SGDLS and CDR2 is YYNGEE in the germline V gene. CDR3 length equals 15 residues. The CDR3 spells CASSVDTSAFDVLTF. DNA for the CDR3: TGTGCCAGCAGCGTAGATACTAGCGCCTTCGACGTCCTGACTTTC.